These 16 T cell receptor beta chains were all obtained from the same sample, sequenced in a study of PD-L1 blockade in urothelial cancer. Time point described: pretreatment peripheral blood. Here immunoSEQ multiplex PCR was the method, and the copy in TCRdb shows in-frame clones only, minus some. The sample lists about 85,000 clones; over 65% were seen once. The sequenced sample was PBMCs, obtained around atezolizumab (anti-PD-L1) treatment. Receptors were obtained from a man aged 60 to 69 with urothelial cancer.

V usage is TRBV18 and J usage is TRBJ2-3, with 11 bases fitting TRBD1. The V gene's germline CDR1 is KGHSH and CDR2 LQKENI. The CDR3 covers 18 residues. J was trimmed by 0 bases and V by 4 bases; bases with no gene match: 9. CDR3 coding DNA: TGTGCCAGCTCACGACGGGACAGGGGGACCCGTAGCACAGATACGCAGTATTTT. Protein: CASSRRDRGTRSTDTQYF.

The rearrangement uses TRBV7-8 and TRBJ2-3; TRBD2 agrees at 8 bases. The ends lost 7 bases at V and 0 bases at J; junction bases unmatched: 9. CDR1 and CDR2 (germline): SGHVS, FQNEAQ. The CDR3 is 16 amino acids. CDR3 nucleotide sequence: TGTGCCAGCACCATTCCCAGCGGGAGAAGCACAGATACGCAGTATTTT. Its protein product is CASTIPSGRSTDTQYF.

The chain uses TRBV18 and TRBJ2-7, with 7 bases lining up with TRBD1. Germline-derived CDR1 and CDR2 are KGHSH and LQKENI. V trimming: 0 bases; J trimming: 6 bases; junction bases outside the gene matches: 8. The CDR3 is 15 residues long. The CDR3 sequence is CASSPPGQIASEQYF. The CDR3, as DNA: TGTGCCAGCTCACCACCGGGACAGATCGCCTCCGAGCAGTACTTC.

This CDR3 reads CASKHTGTANSPLHF. The CDR3, as DNA: TGTGCCAGCAAGCATACCGGGACAGCAAATTCACCCCTCCACTTT. The chain carries TRBV25-1 and TRBJ1-6; TRBD1 matches 7 bases. V shed 7 bases and J 7 bases; nucleotides not matched to a gene: 10. There are 15 residues in the CDR3. From germline, CDR1 is MGHDK and CDR2 SYGVNS.

The chain couples TRBV4-3 to TRBJ2-4, with 7 nucleotides matching TRBD2. CDR3 size: 13 residues. From germline, CDR1 is LGHNA and CDR2 YSLEER. Unmatched junction bases numbered 6, after V lost 0 bases and J lost 13 bases. The CDR3 loop reads CASSQDPQGLQYF. The DNA for the CDR3 is TGCGCCAGCAGCCAAGATCCCCAGGGACTACAGTACTTC.

The CDR3 here is CACGSGDQPQHF. CDR3 bases: TGTGCCTGCGGTTCCGGGGATCAGCCCCAGCATTTT. The chain has TRBV30 and TRBJ1-5, with D unresolved. Trimming removed 6 bases at V and 5 bases at J, with 11 bases between. The germline V gene has CDR1 GTSNPN and CDR2 SVGIG (reference sequence). The CDR3 extends over 12 amino acids.

This rearrangement joins TRBV6-1 to TRBJ1-5, with TRBD1 identical over 8 bases. Trimming cost V 5 bases and J 1 base; bases outside gene matches: 4. Looked up from germline, CDR1 is MNHNS and CDR2 is SASEGT. This CDR3 contains 15 residues. CDR3 amino acids: CASSLRTGSNQPQHF. The DNA of the CDR3 is TGTGCCAGCAGTCTTCGGACAGGGAGCAATCAGCCCCAGCATTTT.

This sequence joins TRBV11-3 and TRBJ2-1, with D tentatively TRBD1 (5 bases). Germline CDR1 is SGHNT and CDR2 is YENEEA. V dropped 1 base and J dropped 7 bases, with 11 bases sitting between them. The CDR3 has 14 amino acids. CDR3 sequence (DNA): TGTGCCAGCAGCTTAGCAGGGTTTGAAAATGAGCAGTTCTTC. It is translated as CASSLAGFENEQFF.

V gene TRBV28 combines with J gene TRBJ2-3, with 10 nucleotides matching TRBD2. CDR1 and CDR2 from the germline V gene are MDHEN and SYDVKM. This CDR3 contains 16 residues. V shed 5 bases, J shed 4 bases, and the junction held 9 bases outside the gene matches. In nucleotides, the CDR3 is TGTGCCAGCAGTGCCAGCGGGAGGGCAGTCCCAGATACGCAGTATTTT. Protein sequence: CASSASGRAVPDTQYF.

The chain has TRBV9 and TRBJ1-5; D possibly corresponds to TRBD1 (5 bases). Per the germline V gene, CDR1 is SGDLS and CDR2 is YYNGEE. V was shortened by 4 bases and J by 6 bases, with 8 bases between the two germline ends. The CDR3 is made up of 12 amino acids. The CDR3 DNA follows: TGTGCCAGCAGCACCGGGGGTCAGCCCCAGCATTTT. Translated, it gives CASSTGGQPQHF.

As to this clone: The sample carries other DNA sequences with the same CDR3. The chain recombines TRBV2 with TRBJ1-2; D gene ambiguous. There are 11 residues in the CDR3. Trimming removed 6 bases at V and 5 bases at J, with 7 bases between. Looked up from germline, CDR1 is SNHLY and CDR2 is FYNNEI. CDR3 loop: CASSREYGYTF. CDR3 coding DNA: TGTGCCAGCAGCCGGGAGTATGGCTACACCTTC.

This chain connects TRBV19 to TRBJ1-4, with TRBD1 identical over 11 bases. V lost 5 bases and J lost 5; bases outside the gene matches: 10. Germline-derived CDR1 and CDR2 are LNHDA and SQIVND (reference sequence). This CDR3 is built from 17 residues. DNA for the CDR3: TGTGCCAGTAGTGTGGGGACAGGGGGTTATACGAATGAAAAACTGTTTTTT. The encoded protein is CASSVGTGGYTNEKLFF.

V usage is TRBV6-1 and J usage is TRBJ2-7; D not certain. CDR1 and CDR2 (germline): MNHNS, SASEGT. This CDR3 is built from 14 residues. With 1 base removed from V and 0 bases from J, the gap between germline ends came to 7 bases. For the CDR3, the DNA is TGTGCCAGCAGTGAAGTAACGAGCTCCTACGAGCAGTACTTC. Protein sequence: CASSEVTSSYEQYF.

This chain uses TRBV30 with TRBJ2-5, with D tentatively TRBD1 (6 bases). The CDR3 runs 13 residues. Germline lookup yields CDR1 GTSNPN and CDR2 SVGIG (reference sequence). V was shortened by 3 bases and J by 1 base, with 9 bases between the two germline ends. The CDR3 bases are TGTGCCTGGAGCCGGGACACCCAAGAGACCCAGTACTTC. Translated: CAWSRDTQETQYF.

The rearrangement uses TRBV27 and TRBJ2-7; D call uncertain. Trimming took off 5 bases at V and 3 bases at J, with 8 bases between the two ends. In germline, CDR1 is MNHEY, CDR2 SMNVEV (reference sequence). CDR3 size: 12 residues. The chain's CDR3 is CASSHGYYEQYF. CDR3 sequence (DNA): TGTGCCAGCAGTCACGGGTACTACGAGCAGTACTTC.

This clone was detected a few times. This rearrangement joins TRBV5-4 to TRBJ1-1; the D is unclear. CDR3 length: 13 residues. Germline assignment: CDR1 SGHNT and CDR2 YYREEE (reference sequence). V dropped 4 bases and J dropped 1 base, with 8 bases sitting between them. CDR3 protein: CASSADWNTEAFF. The CDR3 DNA follows: TGTGCCAGCAGCGCGGACTGGAACACTGAAGCTTTCTTT. Full variable domain (rest looked up from reference TRBV5-4 and TRBJ1-1): ETGVTQSPTHLIKTRGQQVTLRCSSQSGHNTVSWYQQALGQGPQFIFQYYREEENGRGNFPPRFSGLQFPNYSSELNVNALELDDSALYLCASSADWNTEAFFGQGTRLTVV.